This T cell receptor (beta chain) was sequenced during a study of control samples from healthy donors and cancer patients. Libraries were prepared by immunoSEQ multiplex PCR; TCRdb keeps only in-frame clonotypes and omits some of them. Its listing shows about 190,000 clones. V was cut by 6 bases and J by 4 bases, with 21 bases left in between. The CDR3 is 16 amino acids. Looked up from germline, CDR1 is MNHEY and CDR2 is SMNVEV (reference sequence). The chain links TRBV27 to TRBJ1-2; tentative D call: TRBD1 (5 bases). Sequences were obtained from blood. The TCR comes from a woman in her thirties in good health. CDR3 in amino acids: CASRTLNGGGFYGYTF. Written as DNA, the CDR3 is TGTGCCAGCAGAACTTTAAATGGGGGGGGATTCTATGGCTACACCTTC.